This T cell receptor beta chain is drawn from a study of T cell changes during pregnancy in multiple sclerosis. Using immunoSEQ multiplex PCR, the repertoire was profiled, and TCRdb retains in-frame clones only, with some absent. The table lists about 43,000 clones, roughly 90% of them singletons. This clone was counted a single time. This CDR3 has 20 amino acids. V lost 1 base, J lost 6 bases, and 18 bases stayed unmatched. The germline V gene has CDR1 MNHEY and CDR2 SMNVEV (reference sequence). The sequence derives from a female donor with multiple sclerosis, enrolled in a pregnancy study. Sequencing used PBMCs (not recorded whether the cells were cultured). The chain uses TRBV27 and TRBJ1-5; 10 nucleotides agree with TRBD1. In nucleotides, the CDR3 is TGTGCCAGCAGTTTATATCCACCGGGACAGGGGTCAAGTTTCGGTCAGCCCCAGCATTTT. It is translated as CASSLYPPGQGSSFGQPQHF.